This T cell receptor (beta chain) is from a study of shared clonotypes between healthy human individuals. The CDR3 consists of 14 residues. The germline gives CDR1 GTSNPN, CDR2 SVGIG (reference sequence). V lost 8 bases and J 5 bases, leaving 21 bases between the germline ends. Measured with immunoSEQ multiplex PCR; TCRdb has only the in-frame clones, and not every one. The table includes roughly 2.2 million clones, 80% to 95% detected once. This clone was picked up one time. This clonotype was sampled from a man aged 18 to 35 in good health. Some clones in this sample may be carry-over from other donors' samples. The chain combines TRBV30 with TRBJ1-1; a possible D gene is TRBD1 (6 bases). Input material: naive CD4+ T cells from PBMCs. Subset specified: CD45RA+ positively selected. The CDR3 coding sequence is TGTGCCGTGGGATCCAACAGGGAACGGACTGAAGCTTTCTTT. Translation gives CAVGSNRERTEAFF.